The 25 T cell receptor beta chains in this list originate from one sample, sequenced in a study of blood T cell repertoires in COVID-19. The repertoire was sequenced with immunoSEQ multiplex PCR; TCRdb's copy has only in-frame clones and lacks some. The profile shows some 180,000 clones, approximately 80% of them singletons. Sequenced: peripheral blood. The receptors derive from a woman in her thirties or forties with COVID-19, enrolled during active disease.

V is TRBV28 and J is TRBJ1-1; D call uncertain. Trimming shortened V by 2 bases and J by 0 bases, and 7 bases separated the two germline ends. Germline CDR1 MDHEN, CDR2 SYDVKM. This CDR3 comprises 14 residues. CDR3 residues: CASSLPVMNTEAFF. The DNA of the CDR3 is TGTGCCAGCAGTTTACCGGTTATGAACACTGAAGCTTTCTTT.

The chain carries TRBV2 and TRBJ2-7; 8 nucleotides agree with TRBD1. In germline, CDR1 is SNHLY, CDR2 FYNNEI. The CDR3 runs to 15 residues. Trimming removed 6 bases from V and 0 bases from J; junction bases left unmatched: 7. The CDR3 nucleotides read TGTGCCAGCAGCTTAGGACAGGGTAGCTCCTACGAGCAGTACTTC. Encoded protein: CASSLGQGSSYEQYF.

The rearrangement links TRBV12-5 to TRBJ2-2; 8 bases line up with TRBD2. Germline V gene lookup returns CDR1 LGHNT and CDR2 FRNRAP. V was clipped by 1 base and J by 6 bases; unmatched bases: 10. The CDR3 contains 17 residues. In DNA, the CDR3 is TGTGCTAGTGGTTTGGGTGTTAGCGGGGTTACGGCCGGGGAGCTGTTTTTT. It encodes CASGLGVSGVTAGELFF.

The V gene is TRBV4-1, the J gene TRBJ2-6; 8 nucleotides match TRBD1. V was pared by 9 bases and J by 0 bases, with 10 bases of the junction left unmatched. The CDR3 loop spans 17 amino acids. Germline assignment: CDR1 MGHRA and CDR2 YSYEKL. The CDR3 is CASSLDRGPSGANVLTF. As DNA, the CDR3 is TGCGCCAGTAGTCTTGACAGGGGTCCCTCTGGGGCCAACGTCCTGACTTTC.

This clone occurred once. V gene TRBV28 combines with J gene TRBJ2-7; the D gene is possibly TRBD1 (5 bases). Germline V lookup: CDR1 MDHEN, CDR2 SYDVKM. V lost 6 bases, J lost 6 bases, and 21 bases lay in between. This CDR3 has 15 residues. CDR3: CASSSNLFQGFEQYF. The CDR3 DNA is TGTGCCAGCAGCTCGAACCTATTCCAGGGATTCGAGCAGTACTTC.

As DNA, the CDR3 is TGTGCCATTTCCGGGACAGGGGAGAATGAAGCTTTCTTT. It encodes CAISGTGENEAFF. The V call is TRBV5-4, the J call TRBJ1-1; 10 bases align to TRBD1. This CDR3 has 13 amino acids. V gave up 9 bases and J gave up 7 bases; unmatched junction bases: 9. CDR1 and CDR2 (germline): SGHNT, YYREEE (reference sequence).

The chain joins TRBV27 to TRBJ2-3, with 10 bases matching TRBD1. The V gene end was trimmed by 1 base and the J gene end by 3 bases; junction bases not matched to a gene: 4. The V gene's germline CDR1 is MNHEY and CDR2 SMNVEV (reference sequence). The CDR3 has 16 residues. CDR3 sequence (DNA): TGTGCCAGCAGTTTATTCGGACAGGGGGGAACAGATACGCAGTATTTT. Its protein is CASSLFGQGGTDTQYF.

V is TRBV15 and J is TRBJ1-5, with TRBD1 as a possible D gene (5 bases). Germline-derived CDR1 and CDR2 are LNHNV and YYDKDF (reference sequence). V gave up 3 bases and J gave up 2 bases, with 17 bases separating them. The CDR3 consists of 17 residues. This CDR3 reads CATSRDNTGLGNQPQHF. CDR3 sequence (DNA): TGTGCCACCAGCAGGGACAATACAGGCCTGGGCAATCAGCCCCAGCATTTT.

The V and J genes are TRBV9 and TRBJ1-2, with 7 bases fitting TRBD1. Looked up from germline, CDR1 is SGDLS and CDR2 is YYNGEE. This CDR3 spans 14 amino acids. The V and J ends lost 0 bases and 4 bases, in that order; junction bases with no gene match: 3. The CDR3: CASSVEGQLYGYTF. The CDR3 bases are TGTGCCAGCAGCGTAGAGGGACAGCTCTATGGCTACACCTTC. Together with reference TRBV9 and TRBJ1-2, the CDR3 gives the full variable domain: DSGVTQTPKHLITATGQRVTLRCSPRSGDLSVYWYQQSLDQGLQFLIQYYNGEERAKGNILERFSAQQFPDLHSELNLSSLELGDSALYFCASSVEGQLYGYTFGSGTRLTVV.

This clone was found a few times. The chain joins TRBV11-2 to TRBJ1-4; D perhaps matches TRBD1 (5 bases). In germline, CDR1 is SGHAT, CDR2 FQNNGV. The germline V and J ends were trimmed by 3 bases and 10 bases, with 12 bases remaining between them. The CDR3 covers 13 residues. This chain's CDR3 is CASSLDKERKLFF. The CDR3 DNA reads TGTGCCAGCAGCTTGGACAAAGAGCGAAAACTGTTTTTT.

The rearrangement links TRBV7-8 to TRBJ1-2; D not certain. The CDR3 has 14 amino acids. V lost 2 bases and J lost 1, with 8 bases in between. From germline, CDR1 is SGHVS and CDR2 FQNEAQ. CDR3 loop: CASSLYGSNYGYTF. The CDR3 bases are TGTGCCAGCAGCTTATATGGGAGTAACTATGGCTACACCTTC. Variable domain in full (rest from reference TRBV7-8 and TRBJ1-2): GAGVSQSPRYKVAKRGQDVALRCDPISGHVSLFWYQQALGQGPEFLTYFQNEAQLDKSGLPSDRFFAERPEGSVSTLKIQRTQQEDSAVYLCASSLYGSNYGYTFGSGTRLTVV.

V is TRBV28 and J is TRBJ2-2; TRBD1 matches at 9 bases. Germline values: CDR1 MDHEN, CDR2 SYDVKM. The V gene end was trimmed by 11 bases and the J gene end by 11 bases; junction bases not matched to a gene: 15. The CDR3 is 14 residues long. The CDR3 DNA reads TGTGCCGGACGAGGGGGGACAGGGTGGGGTGAGCTGTTTTTT. Its translation is CAGRGGTGWGELFF.

The genes are TRBV24-1 and TRBJ2-2; 9 nucleotides align to TRBD1. The germline V gene has CDR1 KGHDR and CDR2 SFDVKD. The CDR3 contains 19 residues. Losses at the gene ends were 1 base for V and 1 base for J; bases not matched to a gene: 9. CDR3 bases: TGTGCCACCAGTGATTTCGGGGGGACAGGGCTGGGGAACACCGGGGAGCTGTTTTTT. This encodes CATSDFGGTGLGNTGELFF.

V gene TRBV5-8 combines with J gene TRBJ2-1; D is unclear. This CDR3 region has 12 residues. The ends were cut back, 2 bases at V and 8 bases at J, with 8 bases in the middle. Germline V lookup: CDR1 SGHTS, CDR2 YDEGEE. DNA for the CDR3: TGTGCCAGCAGCTTTCTAAAGTATGAGCAGTTCTTC. Encoded protein: CASSFLKYEQFF.

This clone showed up just once. CDR3 DNA: TGTGCCACCAGTCACCCAGTCGGACCGGGACATTCCCAATTCGGTCGATCGAATTATGGCTACACCTTC. Translating gives CATSHPVGPGHSQFGRSNYGYTF. This chain joins TRBV24-1 and TRBJ1-2; a possible D gene is TRBD1 (6 bases). This CDR3 is 23 amino acids long. Germline values: CDR1 KGHDR, CDR2 SFDVKD. The V end lost 6 bases, the J end lost 5 bases, and 42 bases lay between the germline ends.

The chain combines TRBV6-5 with TRBJ2-5; no clear D gene. CDR3 length: 12 amino acids. CDR1 is MNHEY and CDR2 is SVGAGI in the germline V gene. V lost 8 bases, J lost 2 bases, and 9 bases lay in between. In DNA form, the CDR3 reads TGTGCCAGCGCCAGACTTCAAGAGACCCAGTACTTC. Protein: CASARLQETQYF.

The chain carries TRBV14 and TRBJ2-1; D perhaps matches TRBD2 (6 bases). Germline loops: CDR1 SGHDN, CDR2 FVKESK. Trimming removed 4 bases at V and 0 bases at J, with 7 bases between. This CDR3 comprises 14 residues. CDR3: CASSRRASYNEQFF. The CDR3 nucleotides read TGTGCCAGCAGCCGGAGGGCCTCCTACAATGAGCAGTTCTTC.

This clone is a singleton in its sample. This sequence joins TRBV6-4 and TRBJ1-5; D is ambiguous. The V end was cut by 6 bases, the J end by 1 base, with 13 bases between. CDR3 length: 15 residues. The germline V gene encodes CDR1 MRHNA and CDR2 SNTAGT. The CDR3 nucleotides are TGTGCCAGCAGACCACCGAGGAGGAGCAATCAGCCCCAGCATTTT. Amino acids: CASRPPRRSNQPQHF.

Notes on this clone: The junction differs from germline at one of its ends, possibly a read error. The CDR3 here is CAVRDSSGNTIYF. CDR3 DNA sequence: TGTGCCGTCAGGGACAGCTCTGGAAACACCATATATTTT. The genes are TRBV10-3 and TRBJ1-3; 7 bases agree with TRBD1. Germline lookup yields CDR1 ENHRY and CDR2 SYGVKD. This CDR3 contains 13 residues.

The chain joins TRBV7-9 to TRBJ2-1; TRBD1 matches 7 bases. V shed 5 bases, J shed 6 bases, and the junction held 10 bases outside the gene matches. Germline V gene data show CDR1 as SEHNR and CDR2 as FQNEAQ (reference sequence). The CDR3 runs to 15 residues. The CDR3 coding sequence is TGTGCCAGCAGCGGGAGACAGGGTGCAGGCAATGAGCAGTTCTTC. Its protein is CASSGRQGAGNEQFF.

The chain uses TRBV4-2 and TRBJ1-5; 7 bases map to TRBD1. The CDR3 is made up of 19 amino acids. Unmatched junction bases numbered 12, after V lost 0 bases and J lost 1 base. The germline V gene encodes CDR1 LGHNA and CDR2 YNFKEQ. The CDR3 protein is CASSQDVGRGKESNQPQHF. The CDR3 nucleotides are TGTGCCAGCAGCCAAGATGTCGGCAGGGGGAAGGAGAGCAATCAGCCCCAGCATTTT.

The chain recombines TRBV4-1 with TRBJ2-7; the D gene is possibly TRBD1 (6 bases). This CDR3 spans 15 amino acids. Germline assignment: CDR1 MGHRA and CDR2 YSYEKL. The germline V and J ends were trimmed by 2 bases and 2 bases, with 13 bases remaining between them. Here the CDR3 DNA reads TGCGCCAGCAGCCAACAGGGGTCTAATACCTACGAGCAGTACTTC. This sequence encodes CASSQQGSNTYEQYF.

This clone is a singleton in its sample. Here the CDR3 reads CASTEFDGGGTYNEQFF. The CDR3 nucleotides read TGTGCCAGCACCGAGTTTGATGGCGGGGGGACCTACAATGAGCAGTTCTTC. The chain has TRBV7-2 and TRBJ2-1; 8 nucleotides match TRBD2. Germline CDR1 reads SGHTA; CDR2 reads FQGNSA. V was pared by 7 bases and J by 2 bases, with 13 bases of the junction left unmatched. The CDR3 loop spans 17 amino acids.

This chain uses TRBV19 with TRBJ1-4; 7 bases agree with TRBD1. The CDR3 is 14 residues long. Germline V gives CDR1 LNHDA, CDR2 SQIVND (reference sequence). The V segment lost 3 bases and the J segment 8 bases; nucleotides outside the gene matches: 6. This CDR3 reads CASSMGTAEEKLFF. The CDR3 DNA reads TGTGCCAGTAGTATGGGGACAGCGGAAGAAAAACTGTTTTTT.

This chain joins TRBV14 and TRBJ2-1; possible D gene TRBD1, 5 bases. The CDR3 runs to 17 residues. Trimming cost V 4 bases and J 0 bases, with 16 bases left between them. Germline values: CDR1 SGHDN, CDR2 FVKESK. The CDR3 sequence: CASSPPPGQSSYNEQFF. Here the CDR3 DNA reads TGTGCCAGCAGCCCCCCGCCAGGGCAGAGCTCCTACAATGAGCAGTTCTTC.